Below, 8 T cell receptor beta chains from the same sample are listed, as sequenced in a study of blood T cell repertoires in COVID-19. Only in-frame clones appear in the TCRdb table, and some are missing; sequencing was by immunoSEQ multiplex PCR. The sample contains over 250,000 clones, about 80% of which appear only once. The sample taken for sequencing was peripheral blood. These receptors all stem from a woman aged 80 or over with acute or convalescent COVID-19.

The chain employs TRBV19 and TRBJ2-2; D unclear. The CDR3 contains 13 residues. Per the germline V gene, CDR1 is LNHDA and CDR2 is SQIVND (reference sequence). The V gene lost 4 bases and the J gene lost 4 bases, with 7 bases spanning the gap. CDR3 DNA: TGTGCCAGTAGTACAGAGAGCACCGGGGAGCTGTTTTTT. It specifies CASSTESTGELFF.

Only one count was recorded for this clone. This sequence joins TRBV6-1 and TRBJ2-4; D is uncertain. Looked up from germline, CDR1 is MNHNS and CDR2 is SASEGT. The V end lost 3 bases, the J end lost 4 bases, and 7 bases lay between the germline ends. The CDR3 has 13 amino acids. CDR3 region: CASSEGLKNIQYF. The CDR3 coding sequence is TGTGCCAGCAGTGAGGGCCTAAAAAACATTCAGTACTTC.

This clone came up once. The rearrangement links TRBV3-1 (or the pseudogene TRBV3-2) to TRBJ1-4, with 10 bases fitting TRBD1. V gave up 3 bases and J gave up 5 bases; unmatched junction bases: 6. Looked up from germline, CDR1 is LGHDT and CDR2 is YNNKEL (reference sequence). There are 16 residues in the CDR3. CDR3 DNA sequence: TGTGCCAGCAGCCAGGGCCCGGGACAGGGGAATGAAAAACTGTTTTTT. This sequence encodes CASSQGPGQGNEKLFF.

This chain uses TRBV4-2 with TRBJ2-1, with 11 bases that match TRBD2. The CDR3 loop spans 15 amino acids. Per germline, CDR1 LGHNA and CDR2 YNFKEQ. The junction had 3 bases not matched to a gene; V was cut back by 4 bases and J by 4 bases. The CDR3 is CASSRGLADYNEQFF. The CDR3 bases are TGTGCCAGCAGCCGGGGACTAGCGGATTACAATGAGCAGTTCTTC.

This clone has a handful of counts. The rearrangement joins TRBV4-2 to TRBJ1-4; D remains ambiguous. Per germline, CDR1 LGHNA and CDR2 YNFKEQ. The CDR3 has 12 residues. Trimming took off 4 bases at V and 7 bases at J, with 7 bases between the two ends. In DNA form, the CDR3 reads TGTGCCAGCAGCCCCGAGGTTGAAAAACTGTTTTTT. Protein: CASSPEVEKLFF.

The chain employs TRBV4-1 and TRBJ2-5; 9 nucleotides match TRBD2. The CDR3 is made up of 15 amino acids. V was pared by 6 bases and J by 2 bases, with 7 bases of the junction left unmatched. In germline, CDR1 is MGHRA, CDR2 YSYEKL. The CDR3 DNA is TGCGCCAGCAGGCGGCTAGCGGGGACTCAAGAGACCCAGTACTTC. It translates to CASRRLAGTQETQYF.

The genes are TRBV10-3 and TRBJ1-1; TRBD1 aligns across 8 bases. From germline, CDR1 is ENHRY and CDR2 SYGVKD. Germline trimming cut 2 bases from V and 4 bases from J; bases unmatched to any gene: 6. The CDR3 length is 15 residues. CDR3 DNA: TGTGCCATCAGTGAGGACAGGGGCTTCGGCACTGAAGCTTTCTTT. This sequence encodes CAISEDRGFGTEAFF.

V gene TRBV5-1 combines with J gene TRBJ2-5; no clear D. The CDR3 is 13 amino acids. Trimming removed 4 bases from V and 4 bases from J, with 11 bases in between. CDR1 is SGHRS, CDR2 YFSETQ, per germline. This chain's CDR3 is CASSPPGRETQYF. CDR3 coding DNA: TGCGCCAGCAGCCCCCCAGGAAGAGAGACCCAGTACTTC.